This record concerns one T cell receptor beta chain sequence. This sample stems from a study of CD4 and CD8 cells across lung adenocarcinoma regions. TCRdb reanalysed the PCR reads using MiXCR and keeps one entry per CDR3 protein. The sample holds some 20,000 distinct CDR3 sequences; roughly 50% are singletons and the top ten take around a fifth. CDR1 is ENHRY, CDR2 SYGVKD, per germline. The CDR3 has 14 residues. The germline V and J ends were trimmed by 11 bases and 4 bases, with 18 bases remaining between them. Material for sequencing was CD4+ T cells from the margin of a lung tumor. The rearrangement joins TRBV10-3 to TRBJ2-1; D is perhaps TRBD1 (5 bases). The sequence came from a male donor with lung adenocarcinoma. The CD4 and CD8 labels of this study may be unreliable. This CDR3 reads CASKGVEGYNEQFF. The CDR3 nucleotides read TGTGCCTCGAAAGGGGTGGAAGGTTACAATGAGCAGTTCTTC.